This is a list of T cell receptor beta chains from one sample in a study of blood T cell repertoires in COVID-19. TCRdb's table, derived via immunoSEQ multiplex PCR, lists solely in-frame clones and lacks some. The sample holds about 93,000 clones; almost 90% are singletons and the top ten take 1.5%. The specimen sequenced was peripheral blood. These receptors all come from a human donor with active COVID-19. The donor label of this sample is uncertain. Each CDR3 is given with its conserved first and last residue. The D gene is left open where the match is weak. Expanded clones get a size class; other rows say once, few or many, or leave the size out.

j_gene: TRBJ2-1; v_gene: TRBV11-2; d_gene: NA; abundance: NA; CDR3aa: CASSPPRDSYNEQFF; CDR3nt: TGTGCCAGCAGCCCCCCGCGGGACAGCTACAATGAGCAGTTCTTC
j_gene: TRBJ1-4; v_gene: TRBV28; d_gene: NA; abundance: NA; CDR3aa: CASSLIGSTEKLFF; CDR3nt: TGTGCCAGCAGTTTGATCGGTAGTACTGAAAAACTGTTTTTT
j_gene: TRBJ2-3; v_gene: TRBV11-2; d_gene: TRBD1; abundance: NA; CDR3aa: CASSLRRTGGTDTQYF; CDR3nt: TGTGCCAGCAGCTTACGAAGGACAGGGGGCACAGATACGCAGTATTTT
j_gene: TRBJ2-1; v_gene: TRBV7-2; d_gene: TRBD2; abundance: NA; CDR3aa: CASSLEGTSGGPGREQFF; CDR3nt: TGTGCCAGCAGCCTAGAGGGGACTAGCGGGGGGCCCGGACGGGAGCAGTTCTTC
j_gene: TRBJ1-1; v_gene: TRBV19; d_gene: NA; abundance: NA; CDR3aa: CASSISGSEAFF; CDR3nt: TGTGCCAGTAGTATTTCAGGAAGTGAAGCTTTCTTT
j_gene: TRBJ1-1; v_gene: TRBV6-4; d_gene: NA; abundance: once; CDR3aa: CASSDSGSPNTEAFF; CDR3nt: TGTGCCAGCAGTGACTCTGGTAGCCCGAACACTGAAGCTTTCTTT
j_gene: TRBJ2-5; v_gene: TRBV11-2; d_gene: TRBD2; abundance: NA; CDR3aa: CASSPRLAGGLYQETQYF; CDR3nt: TGTGCCAGCAGCCCCAGACTAGCGGGGGGACTGTACCAAGAGACCCAGTACTTC
j_gene: TRBJ1-1; v_gene: TRBV5-1; d_gene: TRBD1; abundance: NA; CDR3aa: CASSYRGNTEAFF; CDR3nt: TGCGCCAGCAGCTACAGGGGTAACACTGAAGCTTTCTTT
j_gene: TRBJ2-2; v_gene: TRBV6-4; d_gene: TRBD2; abundance: NA; CDR3aa: CASSRTSGGANTGELFF; CDR3nt: TGTGCCAGCAGTCGGACTAGCGGGGGGGCGAACACCGGGGAGCTGTTTTTT
j_gene: TRBJ2-7; v_gene: TRBV4-1; d_gene: TRBD2; abundance: NA; CDR3aa: CASSQYLAGGQYEQYF; CDR3nt: TGCGCCAGCAGCCAGTATCTAGCGGGGGGGCAGTACGAGCAGTACTTC
j_gene: TRBJ2-1; v_gene: TRBV7-2; d_gene: NA; abundance: NA; CDR3aa: CASSLVSALAPSSYNEQFF; CDR3nt: TGTGCCAGCAGCTTAGTTAGCGCACTAGCACCGAGCTCCTACAATGAGCAGTTCTTC
j_gene: TRBJ1-2; v_gene: TRBV19; d_gene: NA; abundance: NA; CDR3aa: CASNFNDRFNYGYTF; CDR3nt: TGTGCCAGTAACTTTAACGACAGGTTTAACTATGGCTACACCTTC
j_gene: TRBJ1-5; v_gene: TRBV19; d_gene: NA; abundance: few; CDR3aa: CASSMGGIDQPQHF; CDR3nt: TGTGCCAGTAGTATGGGGGGGATCGATCAGCCCCAGCATTTT
j_gene: TRBJ1-1; v_gene: TRBV18; d_gene: NA; abundance: NA; CDR3aa: CASSPGQLRAEAFF; CDR3nt: TGTGCCAGCTCACCAGGACAGCTCCGGGCGGAAGCTTTCTTT
j_gene: TRBJ2-6; v_gene: TRBV4-2; d_gene: NA; abundance: NA; CDR3aa: CASSHPSNSGANVLTF; CDR3nt: TGTGCCAGCAGCCATCCATCTAACTCTGGGGCCAACGTCCTGACTTTC
j_gene: TRBJ1-5; v_gene: TRBV5-5; d_gene: TRBD1; abundance: NA; CDR3aa: CASSATYRGPNQPQHF; CDR3nt: TGTGCCAGCAGCGCAACATACAGGGGGCCCAATCAGCCCCAGCATTTT